The source of this TCR beta chain is a study of shared clonotypes between healthy human individuals. Profiled with immunoSEQ multiplex PCR; TCRdb holds only in-frame clones, not every one. The profile shows roughly 2.6 million clones, around 90% of them singletons. Study-wide findings and caveats: Measured sharing among donors was expected to vary with sequencing depth.

Germline V gene data show CDR1 as SGHDT and CDR2 as YYEEEE. Trimming shortened V by 1 base and J by 1 base, and 11 bases separated the two germline ends. The CDR3 is 15 amino acids. Regarding this clone: The antigen is undetermined.

The sample taken for sequencing was naive CD4+ T cells sorted from blood. Subset: CD45RA+ positively selected. This chain connects TRBV5-6 to TRBJ2-5; D perhaps matches TRBD2 (5 bases). This clonotype originated in a man between 18 and 29 years old in good health. The DNA of the CDR3 is TGTGCCAGCAGCTTGAGGAGGATCCCCCAAGAGACCCAGTACTTC. It codes for CASSLRRIPQETQYF. Variable domain in full (rest from reference TRBV5-6 and TRBJ2-5): DAGVTQSPTHLIKTRGQQVTLRCSPKSGHDTVSWYQQALGQGPQFIFQYYEEEERQRGNFPDRFSGHQFPNYSSELNVNALLLGDSALYLCASSLRRIPQETQYFGPGTRLLVL.